This T cell receptor beta chain emerged from a study of T cell changes during pregnancy in multiple sclerosis. Deletions cut 6 bases from V and 4 bases from J, with 12 bases between. Looked up from germline, CDR1 is SQVTM and CDR2 is ANQGSEA. The CDR3 sequence is 12 residues long. Clones were sequenced by immunoSEQ multiplex PCR, and TCRdb holds only the in-frame ones, with some missing. Of some 31,000 clones listed, about nine tenths are singletons. The receptor's source is a female donor with multiple sclerosis, enrolled in a pregnancy study. This chain joins TRBV29-1 and TRBJ1-1; D unclear. Source: CD8+ T cells from peripheral blood mononuclear cells, taken in the second trimester of pregnancy. The CDR3 bases are TGCAGCGTGGAGGGATCGGGCACTGAAGCTTTCTTT. Amino acid sequence: CSVEGSGTEAFF.